The 15 T cell receptor beta chains presented below share a single source sample, sequenced in a study of blood T cells in healthy people across ages. A J-beta primer mix and a sample-barcoded 5' primer were used in a second PCR of about 7 to 12 cycles. TCRdb re-derived calls from the 5' RACE reads in MiXCR, one entry per CDR3 protein. The data show some 790,000 distinct CDR3 sequences, with more than 25% seen just once and 17% held by the top ten. The sequencing input was blood. These receptors all come from a woman aged 80 or over in good health.

This clonotype was seen at least ten times. The CDR3 loop is CASKGFEQYGYTF. CDR3 DNA: TGTGCCAGCAAGGGTTTCGAACAATATGGCTACACCTTC. The chain joins TRBV6-6 to TRBJ1-2; D remains unclear. There are 13 residues in the CDR3. Germline V gene lookup returns CDR1 MNHNY and CDR2 SVGAGI (reference sequence). Trimming took off 7 bases at V and 5 bases at J, with 14 bases between the two ends.

As for this clonotype: This may arise from a read error, as a much more abundant clone is one base away. The chain is built from TRBV12-3 or TRBV12-4 and TRBJ2-3, with 7 nucleotides matching TRBD1. With 6 bases clipped from V and 2 bases from J, the junction kept 8 bases outside the gene matches. There are 15 residues in the CDR3. The CDR3 is CASSLDRVPTDTQYF. The CDR3 region has the DNA TGTGCCAGCAGCCTCGACAGGGTGCCCACAGATACGCAGTATTTT.

This clonotype was detected many times. The chain uses TRBV6-6 and TRBJ1-4; a possible D gene is TRBD1 (6 bases). This CDR3 region has 14 residues. Deletions cut 6 bases from V and 5 bases from J, with 13 bases between. CDR1 and CDR2 from the germline V gene are MNHNY and SVGAGI (reference sequence). CDR3 sequence: CASRQGRTNEKLFF. CDR3 coding DNA: TGTGCCAGCAGGCAGGGGAGGACAAATGAAAAACTGTTTTTT.

This clonotype was counted only a few times. V and J are TRBV28 and TRBJ2-3; D might be TRBD1 or TRBD2, each matching 6 bases. From germline, CDR1 is MDHEN and CDR2 SYDVKM. Trimming took 7 bases from V and 8 from J, leaving 13 bases between them. The CDR3 loop spans 12 amino acids. CDR3 DNA sequence: TGTGCCAGCACTGAGGGGGGAGGTACGCAGTATTTT. It codes for CASTEGGGTQYF.

Notes on this clonotype: A much larger clone differs by one base, so this may be a read error. This chain joins TRBV6-2 or TRBV6-3 and TRBJ2-1, with 10 bases fitting TRBD2. CDR3 size: 15 residues. Germline values: CDR1 MNHEY, CDR2 SVGEGT. Germline trimming cut 4 bases from V and 6 bases from J; bases unmatched to any gene: 6. CDR3 bases: TGTGCCAGCAGTTTTGCGGGACTAGCGACCAATGAGCAGTTCTTC. Translated, it gives CASSFAGLATNEQFF.

The rearrangement links TRBV27 to TRBJ2-7, with unresolved D. CDR3 length: 14 amino acids. The germline gives CDR1 MNHEY, CDR2 SMNVEV (reference sequence). Deletions cut 2 bases from V and 4 bases from J, with 12 bases between. The CDR3 sequence: CASSLAWGQYEQYF. In nucleotides, the CDR3 is TGTGCCAGCAGTTTAGCATGGGGTCAGTACGAGCAGTACTTC.

This clonotype was detected only once. The conserved closing phenylalanine or tryptophan is absent in this CDR3, likely reflecting a read error. The CDR3 DNA reads TGTGCCAGCAGCTTGTCGCAGGACCCCTACAATGAGCAGTTCTTA. As protein: CASSLSQDPYNEQFL. The rearrangement uses TRBV13 and TRBJ2-1; no clear D gene. The CDR3 is 15 residues long. Germline values: CDR1 PRHDT, CDR2 FYEKMQ (reference sequence). Trimming stripped 3 bases from V and 2 bases from J, with 11 bases between.

This clonotype was recorded a few times. This sequence may be a read error, since a much larger clone differs from it by one base. The chain recombines TRBV29-1 with TRBJ2-4; D remains unclear. Germline CDR1 is SQVTM and CDR2 is ANQGSEA. V lost 4 bases, J lost 13 bases, and 26 bases lay in between. This CDR3 contains 15 residues. CDR3 sequence (DNA): TGCAGCGTTGGCTCCGGACCCCTGGGGTACAATGAGCAGTACTTC. This translates into CSVGSGPLGYNEQYF.

This clonotype came up many times. The chain uses TRBV21-1 and TRBJ2-4; the table's D call TRBD2 went unverified against the DNA. TRBV21-1 is a pseudogene. CDR3 length: 16 amino acids. The CDR3 region has the DNA TGTGCCAGCAGCAAAGCGGGAACTAAGCGGGGAAACATTCAGTACTTC. It encodes CASSKAGTKRGNIQYF.

This clonotype was found many times. This chain uses TRBV5-1 with TRBJ1-1; a possible D gene is TRBD1 (6 bases). The V gene lost 4 bases and the J gene lost 6 bases, with 16 bases spanning the gap. CDR1 SGHRS and CDR2 YFSETQ come from the germline V gene. The CDR3 extends over 14 amino acids. The CDR3 is CASSPRPQGAEAFF. The CDR3 coding sequence is TGCGCCAGCAGCCCAAGACCACAGGGTGCTGAAGCTTTCTTT.

Many counts were recorded for this clonotype. This chain links TRBV5-1 with TRBJ2-7, with D uncertain. The ends were cut back, 4 bases at V and 0 bases at J, with 14 bases in the middle. CDR1 and CDR2 (germline): SGHRS, YFSETQ. The CDR3 totals 15 residues. This CDR3 reads CASSPTLQSSYEQYF. CDR3 nucleotides: TGCGCCAGCAGCCCTACCCTACAATCCTCCTACGAGCAGTACTTC.

The chain has TRBV27 and TRBJ2-6; 12 bases fit TRBD1. CDR1 is MNHEY and CDR2 is SMNVEV in the germline V gene (reference sequence). Trimming took 5 bases from V and 3 from J; bases not matched to a gene: 11. The CDR3 is made up of 19 amino acids. CDR3 DNA sequence: TGTGCCAGCAGTGGGGTGTGGGACAGGGGGCCGTTTGGGGCCAACGTCCTGACTTTC. Translation: CASSGVWDRGPFGANVLTF. The full variable domain, with the rest looked up from reference TRBV27 and TRBJ2-6, is EAQVTQNPRYLITVTGKKLTVTCSQNMNHEYMSWYRQDPGLGLRQIYYSMNVEVTDKGDVPEGYKVSRKEKRNFPLILESPSPNQTSLYFCASSGVWDRGPFGANVLTFGAGSRLTVL.

This clonotype was seen a single time. Just one base apart from a much larger clone, this may be a read error. The rearrangement links TRBV5-4 to TRBJ2-1; D is perhaps TRBD1 (6 bases). The CDR3 sequence is 14 residues long. In germline, CDR1 is SGHNT, CDR2 YYREEE (reference sequence). The CDR3 nucleotides are TGTGCCAGCAGCTACCCAGATCGGGACAATGAGCGGTTCTTC. Translation gives CASSYPDRDNERFF.

This clonotype has a handful of counts. This chain connects TRBV19 to TRBJ2-3; possibly TRBD1 for D (5 bases). Germline loops: CDR1 LNHDA, CDR2 SQIVND (reference sequence). Trimming cost V 6 bases and J 3 bases, with 19 bases left between them. This CDR3 comprises 16 residues. DNA of the CDR3: TGTGCCAGTAGGGCCCCCGTTGTGGGGCTTACAGATACGCAGTATTTT. Protein sequence: CASRAPVVGLTDTQYF.

With respect to this clonotype: This clone may be a read error of a much larger clone one base away. The chain links TRBV7-9 to TRBJ1-1; D possibly corresponds to TRBD1 (6 bases). Germline loops: CDR1 SEHNR, CDR2 FQNEAQ (reference sequence). The CDR3 sequence is 16 residues long. CDR3 loop: CASSQGPQGRDTEALF. CDR3 DNA: TGTGCCAGCAGCCAAGGCCCACAGGGAAGGGACACTGAAGCTCTCTTT.